This record covers a single TCR beta chain. The repertoire was sequenced with immunoSEQ multiplex PCR; TCRdb's copy has only in-frame clones and lacks some. The sample has 100,000 or so clones; roughly 95% are singletons. These data originate in a study of technical replicates of blood from several donors. The germline gives CDR1 SQVTM, CDR2 ANQGSEA. The length of the CDR3 is 14 residues. Unmatched junction bases numbered 7, after V lost 6 bases and J lost 5 bases. Input material: T cells isolated from PBMCs. This rearrangement joins TRBV29-1 to TRBJ2-1; 10 bases are shared with TRBD1. The TCR sequence derives from a human donor in good health. The CDR3 DNA follows: TGCAGCGTGCCGGGGGACAGGGGTCACAATGAGCAGTTCTTC. This gives the protein CSVPGDRGHNEQFF.